The next 4 T cell receptor beta chains were all read from a single sample in a study of control samples from healthy donors and cancer patients. The protocol was immunoSEQ multiplex PCR, while the TCRdb copy is restricted to in-frame clones and leaves out a portion. The table lists about 100,000 clones, roughly 89% of them singletons. The sequenced sample was blood. These receptors were collected from a human donor in good health. The donor label of this sample is uncertain.

The chain carries TRBV19 and TRBJ1-1, with D uncertain. The germline CDR1 and CDR2 sequences are LNHDA and SQIVND (reference sequence). This CDR3 region has 15 residues. The V end was cut by 9 bases, the J end by 0 bases, with 17 bases between. CDR3 amino acids: CASATPKGMNTEAFF. In DNA form, the CDR3 reads TGTGCCAGCGCGACCCCTAAGGGCATGAACACTGAAGCTTTCTTT. The full variable domain, its missing parts supplied by reference TRBV19 and TRBJ1-1, is DGGITQSPKYLFRKEGQNVTLSCEQNLNHDAMYWYRQDPGQGLRLIYYSQIVNDFQKGDIAEGYSVSREKKESFPLTVTSAQKNPTAFYLCASATPKGMNTEAFFGQGTRLTVV.

The V and J genes are TRBV12-3 or TRBV12-4 and TRBJ2-3; D unresolved. V was clipped by 3 bases and J by 5 bases, with 9 bases between them. This CDR3 spans 13 amino acids. The CDR3 spells CASSFADRDTQYF. The CDR3 region has the DNA TGTGCCAGCAGTTTCGCCGACCGAGATACGCAGTATTTT.

The V and J genes are TRBV30 and TRBJ1-2, with D unresolved. The CDR3 runs to 11 residues. The germline gives CDR1 GTSNPN, CDR2 SVGIG (reference sequence). V was cut by 5 bases and J by 1 base, with 5 bases left in between. CDR3 region: CAWGYNYGYTF. The CDR3 DNA follows: TGTGCCTGGGGGTATAACTATGGCTACACCTTC.

The chain employs TRBV9 and TRBJ2-3; 7 nucleotides agree with TRBD1. The CDR3 sequence is 15 residues long. Looked up from germline, CDR1 is SGDLS and CDR2 is YYNGEE. With V trimmed by 7 bases and J by 1 base, 9 bases remained unmatched. CDR3 residues: CASDGGDRRTDTQYF. The CDR3 bases are TGTGCCAGCGATGGTGGGGACAGACGCACAGATACGCAGTATTTT.